One and the same sample provided the 3 T cell receptor beta chains below, sequenced in a study of immune evolution from preneoplasia to lung adenocarcinoma. Assay: immunoSEQ multiplex PCR; the TCRdb copy retains only in-frame clones and omits some. The sample consists of under 7,500 clones, approximately 79% of them appearing once. Specimen: FFPE minimally invasive lung adenocarcinoma tissue. The receptors derive from a person aged 45 to 69 with lung adenocarcinoma.

The chain uses TRBV7-2 and TRBJ2-3, with TRBD1 as a possible D gene (6 bases). The V and J ends lost 4 bases and 4 bases respectively, with 15 bases between them. The CDR3 has 15 amino acids. CDR1 and CDR2 from the germline V gene are SGHTA and FQGNSA. The CDR3 region has the DNA TGTGCCAGCAGCTCACCCGGCAGGGGCGCAGATACGCAGTATTTT. Its protein is CASSSPGRGADTQYF. The whole variable domain, remainder taken from reference TRBV7-2 and TRBJ2-3, is GAGVSQSPSNKVTEKGKDVELRCDPISGHTALYWYRQSLGQGLEFLIYFQGNSAPDKSGLPSDRFSAERTGGSVSTLTIQRTQQEDSAVYLCASSSPGRGADTQYFGPGTRLTVL.

The gene calls are TRBV28 and TRBJ2-1; 7 positions match TRBD1. The germline gives CDR1 MDHEN, CDR2 SYDVKM. V shed 5 bases, J shed 4 bases, and the junction held 5 bases outside the gene matches. The CDR3 has 14 amino acids. This CDR3 reads CASSRQGLYNEQFF. In DNA, the CDR3 is TGTGCCAGCAGTCGACAGGGCCTTTACAATGAGCAGTTCTTC.

The V and J genes are TRBV6-5 and TRBJ2-5; D uncertain. CDR1 MNHEY and CDR2 SVGAGI come from the germline V gene. The CDR3 has 14 residues. Trimming shortened V by 2 bases and J by 5 bases, and 12 bases separated the two germline ends. The CDR3 DNA reads as TGTGCCAGCAGTTACGGGATAGGGTTGGAGACCCAGTACTTC. Its translation is CASSYGIGLETQYF.